This TCR beta chain comes out of a study of shared clonotypes between healthy human individuals. The CDR3 is made up of 12 amino acids. Losses at the gene ends were 7 bases for V and 7 bases for J; bases not matched to a gene: 5. CDR1 is MNHEY and CDR2 is SVGAGI in the germline V gene. The data were produced by immunoSEQ multiplex PCR, yet TCRdb's version contains in-frame clones alone and is incomplete. The sample includes about 2.2 million clones, approximately 94% of them seen just once. CD45RO negativity and positive selection for CCR7 defined naive CD8 cells, a population that excluded terminally differentiated effector memory CD45RA+ cells.

Sequenced input: naive CD8+ T cells from PBMCs. V gene TRBV6-5 combines with J gene TRBJ1-1, with 8 bases lining up with TRBD1. This clonotype was sampled from a young man in good health. Some clones in this sample may be carry-over from other donors' samples. The CDR3 DNA is TGTGCCAGCAACCAGGGGGCAGTTGAAGCTTTCTTT. This codes for CASNQGAVEAFF.